This TCR beta chain was identified during a study of blood T cell repertoires in COVID-19. The protocol was immunoSEQ multiplex PCR, while the TCRdb copy is restricted to in-frame clones and leaves out a portion. This table has roughly 99,000 clones, about 89% appearing once. Trimming pared 6 bases from V and 2 bases from J, leaving 12 bases between. The germline gives CDR1 MNHEY, CDR2 SVGAGI. The CDR3 length is 14 residues. The sequencing input was peripheral blood. The V and J genes are TRBV6-5 and TRBJ2-3; maybe TRBD1 (6 bases). This sequence originates from a man in his forties with active or convalescent COVID-19. CDR3: CASRLTGYTDTQYF. The DNA of the CDR3 is TGTGCCAGCAGGCTAACAGGGTACACAGATACGCAGTATTTT.